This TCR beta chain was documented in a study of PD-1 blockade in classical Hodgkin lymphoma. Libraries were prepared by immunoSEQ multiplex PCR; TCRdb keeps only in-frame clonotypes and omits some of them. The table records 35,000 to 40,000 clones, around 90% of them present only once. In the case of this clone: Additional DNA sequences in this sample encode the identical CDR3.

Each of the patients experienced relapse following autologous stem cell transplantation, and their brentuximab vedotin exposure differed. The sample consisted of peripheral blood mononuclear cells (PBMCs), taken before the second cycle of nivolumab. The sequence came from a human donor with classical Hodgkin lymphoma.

CDR3 amino acids: CASSFYTGKEEKLFF. The CDR3 bases are TGCGCCAGCAGCTTCTACACAGGAAAGGAGGAAAAACTGTTTTTT. V is TRBV5-1 and J is TRBJ1-4; D is possibly TRBD1 (5 bases). The ends were cut back, 2 bases at V and 8 bases at J, with 16 bases in the middle. This CDR3 comprises 15 residues. Germline values: CDR1 SGHRS, CDR2 YFSETQ.